This T cell receptor beta chain originates from a study of blood T cell repertoires in COVID-19. Study-level background: Sites in the United States, Italy and Spain provided acute and convalescent COVID-19 samples. T cells, B-cell-depleted T cells, or PBMCs provided the cDNA or gDNA that served as material.

Per the original methods: Estimates of nucleated cell counts were drawn from the amplification of reference gene primers. This table comes from immunoSEQ multiplex PCR, and its TCRdb copy is limited to in-frame clones, with some not included. V and J calls and clone size follow that table, whereas D and trimming were derived from the DNA. This table has some 130,000 clones, about 80% appearing once. This CDR3 comprises 16 residues. J gave up 6 bases and V 2 bases, and 11 bases lay outside the gene matches. The germline CDR1 and CDR2 sequences are LGHDT and YNNKEL (reference sequence). This receptor was obtained from a middle-aged man with active or convalescent COVID-19. The sequenced material came from peripheral blood. This rearrangement joins TRBV3-1 (or the pseudogene TRBV3-2) to TRBJ2-7, with TRBD1 matching over 9 bases. In DNA, the CDR3 is TGTGCCAGCAGCCAATACACCGGGACAGGGAAGGGCGAGCAGTACTTC. Amino acid sequence: CASSQYTGTGKGEQYF.